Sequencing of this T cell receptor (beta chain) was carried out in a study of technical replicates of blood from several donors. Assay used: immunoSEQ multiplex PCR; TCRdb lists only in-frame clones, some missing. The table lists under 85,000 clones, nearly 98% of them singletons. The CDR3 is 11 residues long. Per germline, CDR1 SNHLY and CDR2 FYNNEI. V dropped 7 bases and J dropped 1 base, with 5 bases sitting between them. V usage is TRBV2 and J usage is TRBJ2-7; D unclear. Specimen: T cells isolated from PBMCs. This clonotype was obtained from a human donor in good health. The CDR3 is CASKLSYEQYF. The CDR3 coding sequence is TGTGCCAGCAAGCTGTCCTACGAGCAGTACTTC.